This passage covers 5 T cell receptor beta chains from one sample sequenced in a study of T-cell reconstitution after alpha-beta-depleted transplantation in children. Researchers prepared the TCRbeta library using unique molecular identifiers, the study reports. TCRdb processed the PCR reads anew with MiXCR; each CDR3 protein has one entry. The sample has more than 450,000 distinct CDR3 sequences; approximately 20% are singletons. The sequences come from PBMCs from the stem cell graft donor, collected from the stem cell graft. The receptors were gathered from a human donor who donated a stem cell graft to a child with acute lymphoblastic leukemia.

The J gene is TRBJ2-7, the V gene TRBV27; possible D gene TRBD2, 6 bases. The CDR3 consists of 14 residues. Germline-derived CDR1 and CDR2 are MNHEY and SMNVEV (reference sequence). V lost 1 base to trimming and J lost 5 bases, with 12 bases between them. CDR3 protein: CASSLFGSGNEQYF. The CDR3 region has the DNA TGTGCCAGCAGTTTATTCGGGAGTGGCAACGAGCAGTACTTC.

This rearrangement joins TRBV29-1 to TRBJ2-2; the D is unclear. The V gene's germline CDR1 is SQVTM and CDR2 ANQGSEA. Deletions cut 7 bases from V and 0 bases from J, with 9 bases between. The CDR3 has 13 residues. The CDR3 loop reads CSAVVPNTGELFF. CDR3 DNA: TGCAGCGCTGTTGTACCGAACACCGGGGAGCTGTTTTTT.

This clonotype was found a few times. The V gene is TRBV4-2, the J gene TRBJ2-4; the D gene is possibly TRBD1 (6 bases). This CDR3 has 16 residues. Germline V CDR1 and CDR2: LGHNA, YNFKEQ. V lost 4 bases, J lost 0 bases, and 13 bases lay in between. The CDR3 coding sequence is TGTGCCAGCAGCCCACAGGGTGGGCTAGCCAAAAACATTCAGTACTTC. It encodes CASSPQGGLAKNIQYF.

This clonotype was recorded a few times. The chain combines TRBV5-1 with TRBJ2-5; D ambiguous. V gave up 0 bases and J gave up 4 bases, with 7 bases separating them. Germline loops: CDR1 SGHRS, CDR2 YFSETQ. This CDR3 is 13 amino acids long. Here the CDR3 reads CASSLDSVETQYF. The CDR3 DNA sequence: TGCGCCAGCAGCTTGGATTCGGTAGAGACCCAGTACTTC.

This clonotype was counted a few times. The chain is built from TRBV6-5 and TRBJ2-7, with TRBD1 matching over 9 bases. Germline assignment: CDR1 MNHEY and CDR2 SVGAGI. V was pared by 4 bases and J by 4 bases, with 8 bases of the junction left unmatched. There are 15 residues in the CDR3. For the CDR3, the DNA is TGTGCCAGCAGTTCACTCCGGGACAGGGCTTACGAGCAGTACTTC. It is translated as CASSSLRDRAYEQYF.